This is a list of T cell receptor beta chains from one sample in a study of regulatory T cells in long-lasting Graves disease. TCRdb re-derived calls from the multiplex PCR reads in MiXCR, one entry per CDR3 protein. The data hold approximately 350,000 distinct CDR3 sequences, with around 15% observed a single time. The data were also submitted as part of a second study, on T cells in Graves' hyperthyroidism and ophthalmopathy.

Sample: peripheral blood mononuclear cells (PBMCs), taken at new diagnosis, from a patient treated with antithyroid drugs. These receptors were taken from a woman aged 18-30 years with Graves disease. The CDR3 runs from the conserved cysteine through the conserved F or W. D genes are given only for firm matches. Size is omitted from some rows. Given values are once, few, many or a class for expanded clones.

V,size,D,J,CDR3,DNA
TRBV5-1,many,TRBD1,TRBJ2-5,CASSPEGGTGETQYF,TGCGCCAGCAGCCCCGAGGGGGGGACAGGGGAGACTCAGTACTTC
TRBV9,many,TRBD1,TRBJ1-5,CASSVGQGSNQPQHF,TGTGCCAGCAGTGTAGGACAGGGGAGCAATCAGCCCCAGCATTTT
TRBV2,many,-,TRBJ1-3,CASSLGGNSGNTIYF,TGTGCCAGCAGCCTAGGGGGGAACTCTGGAAACACCATATATTTT
TRBV20-1,many,-,TRBJ1-2,CSDNRGCGRVGYTF,TGCAGTGACAACCGGGGGTGTGGGAGAGTTGGCTACACCTTC
TRBV6-1,-,-,TRBJ2-5,CASRRTAQETQYF,TGTGCCAGCAGGAGGACAGCGCAAGAGACCCAGTACTTC
TRBV11-1,-,-,TRBJ1-1,CASMGTASTEAFF,TGTGCCAGCATGGGAACAGCGAGCACTGAAGCTTTCTTT
TRBV18,many,-,TRBJ2-5,CASSKGRQQESQYF,TGTGCCAGCTCGAAGGGCAGACAACAAGAGTCCCAGTACTTC
TRBV3-1,many,-,TRBJ2-3,CASSQDRLSTQYF,TGTGCCAGCAGCCAAGATCGGTTGAGTACGCAGTATTTT
TRBV2,-,-,TRBJ1-2,CASSEQGHYGYTF,TGTGCCAGCAGTGAACAGGGTCACTATGGCTACACCTTC
TRBV9,few,-,TRBJ1-1,CASSVGQTMNTEAFF,TGTGCCAGCAGCGTAGGACAGACGATGAACACTGAAGCTTTCTTT
TRBV20-1,many,TRBD1,TRBJ1-2,CSASEGQGVWGYTF,TGCAGTGCTAGTGAGGGACAGGGAGTATGGGGCTACACCTTC
TRBV5-1,many,TRBD1,TRBJ1-1,CASSRPGQGTEAFF,TGCGCCAGCAGCCGCCCGGGACAGGGAACTGAAGCTTTCTTT
TRBV4-2,-,-,TRBJ1-4,CASSQDPVRTNEKLFF,TGTGCCAGCAGCCAAGATCCGGTCCGAACTAATGAAAAACTGTTTTTT
TRBV6-1,few,TRBD1,TRBJ2-5,CASSLRQGQETQYF,TGTGCCAGCAGCCTACGACAGGGGCAAGAGACCCAGTACTTC
TRBV3-1,many,TRBD1,TRBJ2-5,CASSQTGQGETQYF,TGTGCCAGCAGCCAGACGGGACAGGGGGAGACCCAGTACTTC
TRBV5-5,-,-,TRBJ2-1,CASSLGMEGKGNEQFF,TGTGCCAGCAGCTTGGGCATGGAGGGAAAGGGCAATGAGCAGTTCTTC
TRBV30,many,-,TRBJ2-5,CAWSVRVRQETQYF,TGTGCCTGGAGTGTACGCGTACGCCAAGAGACCCAGTACTTC
TRBV18,many,-,TRBJ2-7,CASSPLRRDEQYF,TGTGCCAGCTCACCTTTGAGGAGGGACGAGCAGTACTTC
TRBV2,many,-,TRBJ2-5,CASSDASSVETQYF,TGTGCCAGCAGTGACGCGTCAAGCGTGGAGACCCAGTACTTC
TRBV5-1,few,TRBD2,TRBJ2-1,CASRSNRLAAYNEQFF,TGCGCCAGCAGATCCAACAGACTAGCGGCCTACAATGAGCAGTTCTTC
TRBV2,many,-,TRBJ1-2,CASSESGSNYGYTF,TGTGCCAGCAGTGAAAGTGGTTCTAACTATGGCTACACCTTC
TRBV5-1,many,TRBD1,TRBJ2-1,CASSFQGALDEQFF,TGCGCCAGCAGCTTCCAGGGGGCGCTGGATGAGCAGTTCTTC
TRBV12-3/TRBV12-4,few,-,TRBJ1-6,CASTRLTTGGGNSPLHF,TGTGCCAGCACCCGACTCACGACTGGGGGGGGTAATTCACCCCTCCACTTT
TRBV4-2,few,TRBD2,TRBJ2-7,CASSQDWGGAYEQYF,TGTGCCAGCAGCCAAGATTGGGGGGGGGCCTACGAGCAGTACTTC
TRBV11-2,-,-,TRBJ2-7,CASSFRQGGTEQYF,TGTGCCAGCAGCTTCCGTCAAGGGGGAACAGAGCAGTACTTC
TRBV6-1,many,-,TRBJ1-5,CASSEGQHSNQPQHF,TGTGCCAGCAGTGAAGGACAGCATAGCAATCAGCCCCAGCATTTT
TRBV5-1,many,TRBD1,TRBJ2-5,CASSFGRGLETQYF,TGCGCCAGCAGCTTTGGAAGGGGGCTAGAGACCCAGTACTTC
TRBV20-1,few,TRBD2,TRBJ2-2,CSARWEGNTGELFF,TGCAGTGCCCGTTGGGAGGGGAACACCGGGGAGCTGTTTTTT
TRBV6-4,few,-,TRBJ2-7,CASGGRGPVHEQYF,TGTGCCAGTGGGGGGCGGGGGCCGGTCCACGAGCAGTACTTC
TRBV3-1,many,-,TRBJ2-7,CASSQDARYEQYF,TGTGCCAGCAGCCAAGATGCCCGCTACGAGCAGTACTTC
TRBV12-3/TRBV12-4,many,-,TRBJ1-2,CASSSLFGYTF,TGTGCCAGCAGTTCCCTCTTCGGCTACACCTTC
TRBV12-3/TRBV12-4,many,-,TRBJ1-4,CASSLYGPNEKLFF,TGTGCCAGCAGTTTATACGGTCCTAATGAAAAACTGTTTTTT
TRBV5-1,few,TRBD1,TRBJ1-5,CASSLGGTGAPDQPQHF,TGCGCCAGCAGCTTGGGGGGCACAGGGGCTCCGGATCAGCCCCAGCATTTT
TRBV7-8,many,-,TRBJ2-7,CASSLAANSYEQYF,TGTGCCAGCAGCTTAGCGGCGAATTCCTACGAGCAGTACTTC
TRBV19,-,-,TRBJ2-3,CASGMQNGDTQYF,TGTGCCAGTGGTATGCAAAACGGGGATACGCAGTATTTT
TRBV29-1,-,-,TRBJ1-3,CSVKDSGNTIYF,TGCAGCGTAAAGGACTCTGGAAACACCATATATTTT
TRBV10-1,-,TRBD1,TRBJ1-3,CASRPGQGALGNTIYF,TGCGCCAGCAGACCTGGACAGGGGGCGCTTGGAAACACCATATATTTT
TRBV2,many,-,TRBJ1-1,CASISQNTEAFF,TGTGCCAGCATTTCGCAGAACACTGAAGCTTTCTTT
TRBV7-8,many,-,TRBJ2-6,CASSPSPESGANVLTF,TGTGCCAGCAGCCCCAGTCCCGAATCTGGGGCCAACGTCCTGACTTTC
TRBV13,once,TRBD1,TRBJ1-4,CASSFPGTVNEKLFF,TGTGCCAGCAGCTTTCCCGGGACAGTTAATGAAAAACTGTTTTTT
TRBV9,-,-,TRBJ2-5,CASSVASGKGETQYF,TGTGCCAGCAGCGTAGCTTCGGGGAAAGGGGAGACCCAGTACTTC
TRBV6-2/TRBV6-3,few,-,TRBJ1-1,CASSYSTLNTEAFF,TGTGCCAGCAGTTACAGCACCCTGAACACTGAAGCTTTCTTT
TRBV30,many,-,TRBJ1-2,CAWSVRQMDGYTF,TGTGCCTGGAGTGTTCGTCAGATGGATGGCTACACCTTC
TRBV6-1,-,TRBD2,TRBJ2-1,CASRSYLAGAYNEQFF,TGTGCCAGCAGGTCCTACCTAGCGGGAGCCTACAATGAGCAGTTCTTC
TRBV4-2,many,-,TRBJ1-1,CASSQGPGSETEAFF,TGTGCCAGCAGCCAGGGGCCAGGGAGTGAGACTGAAGCTTTCTTT
TRBV11-1,few,-,TRBJ2-3,CTSSSWEGADTQYF,TGTACCAGCAGCTCTTGGGAAGGCGCAGATACGCAGTATTTT
TRBV2,many,TRBD1,TRBJ1-1,CASSRDRGVLNTEAFF,TGTGCCAGCAGCAGGGACAGGGGGGTTCTGAACACTGAAGCTTTCTTT
TRBV7-8,many,-,TRBJ2-5,CASSSPGWAGMSQTQYF,TGTGCCAGCAGCTCCCCAGGGTGGGCGGGAATGAGCCAGACCCAGTACTTC
TRBV14,-,-,TRBJ1-2,CASSQGMGHYGYTF,TGTGCCAGCAGCCAAGGAATGGGGCACTATGGCTACACCTTC